These 14 T cell receptor beta chains came from one sample sequenced in a study of post-analysis software for immune sequencing data. Tagging with unique molecular identifiers was a feature of the TCR beta cDNA libraries. TCRdb redid the calling of the PCR reads with MiXCR, one entry per CDR3 protein. The sample contains 750,000 to 950,000 distinct CDR3 sequences, roughly 58% of which appear only once. Study-level results: With TRBV5-6, TRBV5-1 and TRBV20-1 included, several TRBV segments were more frequent in patients than in controls.

Their antigen targets remain unknown. The material sequenced was blood. Receptors were obtained from a girl aged 5 to 17 with multiple sclerosis.

The chain has TRBV6-5 and TRBJ2-4; a possible D gene is TRBD1 (8 bases). The DNA matches TRBJ2-7 better at its end, which makes the J call doubtful. This CDR3 is 15 amino acids long. Germline V gene sequence: CDR1 MNHEY, CDR2 SVGAGI. This CDR3 is CASSPRTGGVYEQYF. The CDR3 nucleotides read TGTGCCAGCAGTCCCAGAACAGGGGGGGTGTACGAGCAGTACTTC.

V gene TRBV28 combines with J gene TRBJ1-1, with 8 positions matching TRBD1. Looked up from germline, CDR1 is MDHEN and CDR2 is SYDVKM. V trimming: 6 bases; J trimming: 1 base; junction bases outside the gene matches: 7. CDR3 size: 15 residues. The CDR3 loop reads CASRGPGGGNTEAFF. CDR3 bases: TGTGCCAGCAGAGGGCCAGGGGGCGGGAACACTGAAGCTTTCTTT. Full variable domain (remainder filled in from reference TRBV28 and TRBJ1-1): DVKVTQSSRYLVKRTGEKVFLECVQDMDHENMFWYRQDPGLGLRLIYFSYDVKMKEKGDIPEGYSVSREKKERFSLILESASTNQTSMYLCASRGPGGGNTEAFFGQGTRLTVV.

The rearrangement joins TRBV6-5 to TRBJ1-2, with TRBD1 matching 8 bases. The CDR3 has 16 amino acids. Germline-derived CDR1 and CDR2 are MNHEY and SVGAGI. Losses at the gene ends were 3 bases for V and 8 bases for J; bases not matched to a gene: 14. CDR3 coding DNA: TGTGCCAGCAGTTATCGGACAGGGAGGGCCCATTGGGGCTACACCTTC. Protein sequence: CASSYRTGRAHWGYTF.

The chain uses TRBV3-1 and TRBJ2-5, with D possibly called TRBD1 or TRBD2 (5 bases each). The J call may not be correct, given that the DNA end is closer to TRBJ2-7. This CDR3 contains 13 residues. Germline CDR1 is LGHDT and CDR2 is YNNKEL (reference sequence). The CDR3 DNA reads TGTGCCAGTCGAGACTCCCCGGGACACGAGCAGTACTTC. Amino acids: CASRDSPGHEQYF.

The V gene is TRBV20-1, the J gene TRBJ2-3, with 7 bases aligning to TRBD1. The CDR3 sequence is 14 residues long. The germline CDR1 and CDR2 sequences are DFQATT and SNEGSKA (reference sequence). V dropped 6 bases and J dropped 0; count of bases not matched to a gene: 6. In DNA, the CDR3 is TGCAGTGCGAACGACAGGGTTAGCACAGATACGCAGTATTTT. Amino acid sequence: CSANDRVSTDTQYF.

The J gene is TRBJ2-1, the V gene TRBV5-1, with 11 bases fitting TRBD2. The CDR3 runs 17 residues. V trimming: 3 bases; J trimming: 2 bases; junction bases outside the gene matches: 7. Germline lookup yields CDR1 SGHRS and CDR2 YFSETQ. For the CDR3, the DNA is TGCGCCAGCAGCTCGAACTTAGCGGGAGGGACCTACAATGAGCAGTTCTTC. The encoded protein is CASSSNLAGGTYNEQFF.

The chain employs TRBV20-1 and TRBJ2-1; TRBD2 agrees at 10 bases. The CDR3 is made up of 17 amino acids. J gave up 4 bases and V 0 bases, and 9 bases lay outside the gene matches. Germline V gene sequence: CDR1 DFQATT, CDR2 SNEGSKA (reference sequence). The CDR3 loop reads CSARDYLAGAWYNEQFF. DNA of the CDR3: TGCAGTGCTAGAGATTATCTAGCGGGAGCCTGGTACAATGAGCAGTTCTTC.

The V gene is TRBV20-1, the J gene TRBJ2-7, with 9 bases identical to TRBD2. This CDR3 has 14 residues. Germline CDR1 is DFQATT and CDR2 is SNEGSKA (reference sequence). The ends lost 2 bases at V and 2 bases at J; junction bases unmatched: 4. The CDR3 loop reads CSARLAGIPYEQYF. Written as DNA, the CDR3 is TGCAGTGCTAGACTAGCGGGGATTCCCTACGAGCAGTACTTC.

This clonotype was seen a few times. The chain couples TRBV7-8 to TRBJ1-2, with D uncertain. Per the germline V gene, CDR1 is SGHVS and CDR2 is FQNEAQ. CDR3 length: 16 residues. V was cut by 0 bases and J by 2 bases, with 13 bases left in between. This CDR3 reads CASSLAGQPLNYGYTF. The DNA for the CDR3 is TGTGCCAGCAGCTTAGCCGGGCAGCCGTTGAACTATGGCTACACCTTC.

The chain employs TRBV6-6 and TRBJ1-5; no clear D. V was clipped by 6 bases and J by 6 bases, with 6 bases between them. This CDR3 is built from 11 residues. Germline CDR1 and CDR2: MNHNY and SVGAGI (reference sequence). The CDR3 loop reads CASSPSQPQHF. CDR3 sequence (DNA): TGTGCCAGCAGCCCCAGTCAGCCCCAGCATTTT.

The chain links TRBV9 to TRBJ2-7; possible D gene TRBD1, 7 bases. This CDR3 region has 14 residues. In germline, CDR1 is SGDLS, CDR2 YYNGEE. V was clipped by 2 bases and J by 7 bases, with 16 bases between them. CDR3 coding DNA: TGTGCCAGCAGCGTGCCTACAGGGGACTGGGAGCAGTACTTC. Protein product: CASSVPTGDWEQYF.

The chain employs TRBV29-1 and TRBJ2-3, with D possibly matching TRBD1 (5 bases). CDR3 length equals 13 residues. Germline CDR1 is SQVTM and CDR2 is ANQGSEA. Trimming stripped 8 bases from V and 2 bases from J, with 14 bases between. The CDR3 DNA is TGCAGCCTCGGACAAATCAACACAGATACGCAGTATTTT. Protein sequence: CSLGQINTDTQYF.

V and J are TRBV2 and TRBJ1-6; tentatively, D is TRBD1 (5 bases). CDR3 length: 14 residues. Germline V gene lookup returns CDR1 SNHLY and CDR2 FYNNEI. The germline V and J ends were trimmed by 6 bases and 6 bases, with 12 bases remaining between them. CDR3 sequence reads: CASRTRVPNSPLHF. CDR3 DNA: TGTGCCAGCAGAACCAGGGTACCTAATTCACCCCTCCACTTT.

The rearrangement uses TRBV29-1 and TRBJ1-3; D ambiguous. Germline CDR1 reads SQVTM; CDR2 reads ANQGSEA. V was cut by 6 bases and J by 2 bases, with 5 bases left in between. The CDR3 spans 11 residues. For the CDR3, the DNA is TGCAGCGTAGGGACTGGAAACACCATATATTTT. It encodes CSVGTGNTIYF.